The present T cell receptor beta chain was sequenced within a study of breast tumors, draining lymph nodes, adjacent tissues. Whole-study findings and limits: Tumor T cell lymph node origin was a supported hypothesis, not proven. Most tumor T cells seemingly derive from lymph node, then expand in tumor. Luminal-like breast cancer showed significantly higher tumor–nontumor repertoire similarity than basal-like.

Using its own MiXCR run on the multiplex PCR reads, TCRdb lists one record per CDR3 protein. The repertoire has 150,000 to 250,000 distinct CDR3 sequences, 31% of them found once; the top ten carry approximately 4.5%. As to this clonotype: Its matching antigen is unknown.

This CDR3 region has 14 residues. In germline, CDR1 is KGHDR, CDR2 SFDVKD. J lost 12 bases, V lost 1 base, and 5 bases had no gene match. The lymph nodes were axillary draining lymph nodes from breast cancer patients. V usage is TRBV24-1 and J usage is TRBJ1-5; TRBD1 agrees at 10 bases. The sample consisted of axillary lymph node tissue. This TCR came from a female donor with breast cancer. Some clones in this sample may be carry-over from other donors' samples. The CDR3 DNA is TGTGCCACCAGTGATTTCCGGGACAGGGGTAGCCAGCATTTT. Translated, it gives CATSDFRDRGSQHF.